Listed here are 17 T cell receptor beta chains from one sample, sequenced in a study of regulatory T cells in long-lasting Graves disease. CDR3-region Arm-PCR and iRepertoire HTBI primers produced the TCR beta libraries. One entry per CDR3 protein results from TCRdb running MiXCR on the multiplex PCR reads. The table includes 500,000 to 800,000 distinct CDR3 sequences, approximately 29% detected once. Time point reported: persistent/refractory GD, antithyroid drugs over 5 years with positive TRAb. From RNA extracted from PBMCs, the TCR library was made. The sequencing used peripheral blood mononuclear cells (PBMCs), collected when the disease was refractory, from a patient treated with antithyroid drugs. The receptor set was obtained from a female donor with Graves disease.

The chain has TRBV7-2 and TRBJ1-2, with a possible D match to TRBD1 (5 bases). V lost 0 bases, J lost 8 bases, and 13 bases lay in between. The CDR3 totals 14 residues. Germline values: CDR1 SGHTA, CDR2 FQGNSA. This CDR3 is CASSLARQSSGYTF. CDR3 sequence (DNA): TGTGCCAGCAGCTTAGCTCGACAGTCATCCGGCTACACCTTC.

This clonotype was seen more than once but under ten times. The chain links TRBV9 to TRBJ1-3, with 7 bases identical to TRBD1. Germline CDR1 reads SGDLS; CDR2 reads YYNGEE. The CDR3 runs to 16 residues. Trimming took 3 bases from V and 7 from J; bases not matched to a gene: 13. CDR3 coding DNA: TGTGCCAGCAGCGAAAAAGGGACAGCCCAGGGGAACACCATATATTTT. Its translation is CASSEKGTAQGNTIYF.

This clonotype was seen at least ten times. The chain couples TRBV10-3 to TRBJ1-2; D is uncertain. CDR1 is ENHRY and CDR2 is SYGVKD in the germline V gene. V was trimmed by 3 bases and J by 5 bases, leaving 10 bases between them. This CDR3 has 13 amino acids. The CDR3 nucleotides read TGTGCCATCAGTGATGGGGTGGGATATGGCTACACCTTC. Protein sequence: CAISDGVGYGYTF.

The gene calls are TRBV20-1 and TRBJ1-5; 7 bases align to TRBD1. J was trimmed by 4 bases and V by 6 bases; bases with no gene match: 12. The germline V gene has CDR1 DFQATT and CDR2 SNEGSKA (reference sequence). The CDR3 contains 15 residues. The CDR3 nucleotides are TGCAGTGCCCTACACAACAGGGGTTGGAATCAGCCCCAGCATTTT. The encoded protein is CSALHNRGWNQPQHF.

This clonotype was counted at least ten times. CDR3 sequence reads: CASSLVTGEEQYF. DNA for the CDR3: TGTGCCAGCAGTTTAGTGACAGGGGAGGAGCAGTACTTC. The gene calls are TRBV12-3 or TRBV12-4 and TRBJ2-7; 8 bases map to TRBD1. The V and J ends lost 1 base and 7 bases, in that order; junction bases with no gene match: 3. This CDR3 has 13 amino acids.

This clonotype was detected many times. V usage is TRBV28 and J usage is TRBJ1-1; no firm D call. This CDR3 has 15 amino acids. The germline gives CDR1 MDHEN, CDR2 SYDVKM. The V end was cut by 3 bases, the J end by 2 bases, with 13 bases between. The CDR3 nucleotides are TGTGCCAGCAGTTTCCCGGGCAGGCCAAACACTGAAGCTTTCTTT. Translated: CASSFPGRPNTEAFF.

The chain employs TRBV28 and TRBJ1-1; 9 bases are shared with TRBD1. V shed 7 bases, J shed 3 bases, and the junction held 6 bases outside the gene matches. Per the germline V gene, CDR1 is MDHEN and CDR2 is SYDVKM. There are 14 residues in the CDR3. The CDR3 nucleotides read TGTGCCAGCACCAGGACAGGGGTGGACACTGAAGCTTTCTTT. Its translation is CASTRTGVDTEAFF.

This chain uses TRBV6-1 with TRBJ1-1, with 12 bases lining up with TRBD1. The CDR3 consists of 19 residues. Germline V gene lookup returns CDR1 MNHNS and CDR2 SASEGT. The trim removed 6 bases at V and 4 bases at J, leaving 18 bases unmatched. The CDR3 loop reads CASSRSGTGGAALRTEAFF. The CDR3 coding sequence is TGTGCCAGCAGCCGATCCGGGACAGGGGGCGCGGCCCTACGCACTGAAGCTTTCTTT.

This clonotype was seen at least ten times. The rearrangement joins TRBV28 to TRBJ1-1; D is unclear. Germline V gene data show CDR1 as MDHEN and CDR2 as SYDVKM. This CDR3 has 14 amino acids. Trimming pared 2 bases from V and 8 bases from J, leaving 15 bases between. The CDR3: CASSLVVSAREAFF. The CDR3 nucleotides read TGTGCCAGCAGTTTAGTTGTGTCGGCCCGCGAAGCTTTCTTT.

The chain is built from TRBV3-1 and TRBJ1-1; 7 positions agree with TRBD1. The junction had 10 bases not matched to a gene; V was cut back by 8 bases and J by 4 bases. The germline CDR1 and CDR2 sequences are LGHDT and YNNKEL (reference sequence). The CDR3 consists of 14 residues. The CDR3 loop is CASSRTGPSTEAFF. The CDR3 DNA follows: TGTGCCAGCTCCCGGACAGGACCTAGCACTGAAGCTTTCTTT.

The chain has TRBV5-4 and TRBJ2-2; either TRBD1 or TRBD2 may fit D (5 bases each). This CDR3 region has 15 residues. Trimming shortened V by 5 bases and J by 7 bases, and 18 bases separated the two germline ends. Germline lookup yields CDR1 SGHNT and CDR2 YYREEE (reference sequence). For the CDR3, the DNA is TGTGCCAGCAGGACGGGGCTAGCAGTCGTCGGGGAGCTGTTTTTT. Translating it yields CASRTGLAVVGELFF. Looking up the rest from reference TRBV5-4 and TRBJ2-2 gives the full variable domain: ETGVTQSPTHLIKTRGQQVTLRCSSQSGHNTVSWYQQALGQGPQFIFQYYREEENGRGNFPPRFSGLQFPNYSSELNVNALELDDSALYLCASRTGLAVVGELFFGEGSRLTVL.

This clonotype has just a few counts. The chain links TRBV29-1 to TRBJ2-5; no clear D. Germline V gives CDR1 SQVTM, CDR2 ANQGSEA. V lost 6 bases, J lost 3 bases, and 5 bases lay in between. The CDR3 extends over 10 amino acids. The CDR3 DNA sequence: TGCAGCGTGGAGAAAGAGACCCAGTACTTC. The encoded protein is CSVEKETQYF.

The chain employs TRBV20-1 and TRBJ1-1; no clear D. This CDR3 is built from 15 residues. The V end lost 5 bases, the J end lost 3 bases, and 19 bases lay between the germline ends. Germline V gene lookup returns CDR1 DFQATT and CDR2 SNEGSKA (reference sequence). CDR3 in DNA: TGCAGTGCTCTACAAGTGGCGTCGTGGGACACTGAAGCTTTCTTT. Translation gives CSALQVASWDTEAFF.

CDR3 residues: CAWRPVLNTEAFF. The CDR3 nucleotides read TGTGCCTGGAGGCCAGTCTTGAACACTGAAGCTTTCTTT. The chain links TRBV30 to TRBJ1-1, with D unclear. This CDR3 spans 13 amino acids. Per germline, CDR1 GTSNPN and CDR2 SVGIG (reference sequence). Trimming stripped 3 bases from V and 0 bases from J, with 8 bases between.

The chain is built from TRBV7-2 and TRBJ2-3, with 9 bases identical to TRBD2. This CDR3 is 17 amino acids long. The trim removed 1 base at V and 7 bases at J, leaving 12 bases unmatched. Germline lookup yields CDR1 SGHTA and CDR2 FQGNSA. CDR3 loop: CASSLEALAGSGNTQYF. CDR3 coding DNA: TGTGCCAGCAGCTTAGAGGCGCTAGCGGGATCTGGGAATACGCAGTATTTT.

This clonotype showed up just a few times. The chain couples TRBV6-6 to TRBJ1-2, with 8 bases identical to TRBD1. The CDR3 is 16 amino acids. The V and J ends lost 0 bases and 4 bases, in that order; junction bases with no gene match: 7. The germline V gene encodes CDR1 MNHNY and CDR2 SVGAGI (reference sequence). The CDR3 protein is CASSYSQTGVFYGYTF. CDR3 DNA: TGTGCCAGCAGTTACTCGCAGACAGGGGTCTTCTATGGCTACACCTTC.

The chain employs TRBV20-1 and TRBJ2-7; unclear D gene. CDR1 DFQATT and CDR2 SNEGSKA come from the germline V gene (reference sequence). CDR3 length: 14 residues. The V and J ends lost 1 base and 1 base respectively, with 11 bases between them. The CDR3 here is CSARVAGYSYEQYF. CDR3 in DNA: TGCAGTGCTAGAGTGGCAGGATATTCCTACGAGCAGTACTTC.